The sequence of this TCR beta chain was determined in a study of blood T cell repertoires in COVID-19. Measured with immunoSEQ multiplex PCR; TCRdb has only the in-frame clones, and not every one. This sample has approximately 290,000 clones, with 80% to 90% found just once. The CDR3 is 15 amino acids. The J segment lost 5 bases and the V segment lost 6 bases, leaving 13 bases of the junction unmatched. Per the germline V gene, CDR1 is ENHRY and CDR2 is SYGVKD. What was sequenced was PBMCs or T cells enriched from blood (not recorded which). This sequence originates from a woman in her twenties or thirties who had recovered from COVID-19. The rearrangement uses TRBV10-3 and TRBJ2-7; 7 bases align to TRBD1. CDR3 bases: TGTGCCATCAGCTCCAGACAGGGAAGTTTGGACGAGCAGTACTTC. Translating it yields CAISSRQGSLDEQYF.